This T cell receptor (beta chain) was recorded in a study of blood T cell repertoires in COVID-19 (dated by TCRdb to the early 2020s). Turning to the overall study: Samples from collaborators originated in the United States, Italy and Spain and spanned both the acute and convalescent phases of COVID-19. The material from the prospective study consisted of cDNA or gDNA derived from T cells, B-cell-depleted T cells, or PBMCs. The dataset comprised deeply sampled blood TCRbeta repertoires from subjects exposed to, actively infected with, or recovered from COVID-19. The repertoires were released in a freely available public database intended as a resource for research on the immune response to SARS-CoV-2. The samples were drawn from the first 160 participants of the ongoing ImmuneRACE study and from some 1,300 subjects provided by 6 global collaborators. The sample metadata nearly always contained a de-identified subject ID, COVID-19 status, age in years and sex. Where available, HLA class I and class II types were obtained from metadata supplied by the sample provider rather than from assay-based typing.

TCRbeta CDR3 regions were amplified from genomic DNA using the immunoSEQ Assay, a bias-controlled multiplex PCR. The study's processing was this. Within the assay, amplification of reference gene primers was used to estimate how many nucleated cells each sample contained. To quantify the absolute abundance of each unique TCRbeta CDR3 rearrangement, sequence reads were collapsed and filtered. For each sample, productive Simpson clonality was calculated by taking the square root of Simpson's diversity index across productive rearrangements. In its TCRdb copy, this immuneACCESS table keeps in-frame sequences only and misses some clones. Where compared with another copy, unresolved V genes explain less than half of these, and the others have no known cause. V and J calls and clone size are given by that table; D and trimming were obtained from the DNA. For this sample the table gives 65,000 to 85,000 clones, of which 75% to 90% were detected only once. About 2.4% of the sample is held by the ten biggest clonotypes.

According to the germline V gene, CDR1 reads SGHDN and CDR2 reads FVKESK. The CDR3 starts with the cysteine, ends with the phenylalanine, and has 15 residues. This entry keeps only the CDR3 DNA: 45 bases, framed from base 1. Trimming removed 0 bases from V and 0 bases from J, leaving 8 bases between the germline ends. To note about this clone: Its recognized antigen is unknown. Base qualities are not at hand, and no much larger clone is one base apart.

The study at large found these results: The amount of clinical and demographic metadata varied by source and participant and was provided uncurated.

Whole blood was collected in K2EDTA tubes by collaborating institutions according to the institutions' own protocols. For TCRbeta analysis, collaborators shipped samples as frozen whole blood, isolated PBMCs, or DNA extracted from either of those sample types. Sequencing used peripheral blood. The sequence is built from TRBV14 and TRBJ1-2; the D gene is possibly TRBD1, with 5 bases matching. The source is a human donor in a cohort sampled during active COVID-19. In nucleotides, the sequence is TGTGCCAGCAGCCAAGAAAGGACACCTAACTATGGCTACACCTTC. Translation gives CASSQERTPNYGYTF.